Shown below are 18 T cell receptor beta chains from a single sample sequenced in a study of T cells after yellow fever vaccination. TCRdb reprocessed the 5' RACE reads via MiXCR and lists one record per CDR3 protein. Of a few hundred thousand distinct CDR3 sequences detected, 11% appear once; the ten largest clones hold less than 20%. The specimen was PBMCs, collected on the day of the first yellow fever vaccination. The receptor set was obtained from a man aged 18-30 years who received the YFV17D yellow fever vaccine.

The CDR3 sequence: CASSRLGYGGGGNSPLHF. CDR3 nucleotide sequence: TGCGCCAGCAGCAGGTTGGGATATGGAGGTGGAGGTAATTCACCCCTCCACTTT. V is TRBV4-1 and J is TRBJ1-6; D remains ambiguous. The germline CDR1 and CDR2 sequences are MGHRA and YSYEKL. The CDR3 has 18 amino acids. The ends were cut back, 5 bases at V and 6 bases at J, with 23 bases in the middle.

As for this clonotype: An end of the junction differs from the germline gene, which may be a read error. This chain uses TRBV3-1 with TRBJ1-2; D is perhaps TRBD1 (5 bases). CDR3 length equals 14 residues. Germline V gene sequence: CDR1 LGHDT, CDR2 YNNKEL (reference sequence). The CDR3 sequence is CAISQERQSHGYTF. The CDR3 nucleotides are TGTGCCATCAGCCAAGAACGACAGAGCCATGGCTACACCTTC. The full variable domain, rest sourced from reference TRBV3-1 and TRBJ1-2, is DTAVSQTPKYLVTQMGNDKSIKCEQNLGHDTMYWYKQDSKKFLKIMFSYNNKELIINETVPNRFSPKSPDKAHLNLHINSLELGDSAVYFCAISQERQSHGYTFGSGTRLTVV.

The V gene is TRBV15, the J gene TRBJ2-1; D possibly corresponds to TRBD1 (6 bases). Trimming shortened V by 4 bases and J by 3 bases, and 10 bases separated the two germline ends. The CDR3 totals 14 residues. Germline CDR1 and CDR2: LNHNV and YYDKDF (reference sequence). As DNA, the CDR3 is TGTGCCACCAGCACGTGGACAGACTACAATGAGCAGTTCTTC. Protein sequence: CATSTWTDYNEQFF.

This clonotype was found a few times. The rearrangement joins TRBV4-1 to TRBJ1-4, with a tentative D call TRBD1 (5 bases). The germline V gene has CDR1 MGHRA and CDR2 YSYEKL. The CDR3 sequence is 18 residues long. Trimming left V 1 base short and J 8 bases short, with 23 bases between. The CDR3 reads CASSQGGDLLPAREKLFF. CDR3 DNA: TGCGCCAGCAGCCAAGGGGGCGACTTGTTACCCGCGCGGGAAAAACTGTTTTTT.

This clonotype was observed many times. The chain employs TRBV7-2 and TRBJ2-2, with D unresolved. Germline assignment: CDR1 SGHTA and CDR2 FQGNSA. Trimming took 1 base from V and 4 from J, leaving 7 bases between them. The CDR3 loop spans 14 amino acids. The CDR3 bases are TGTGCCAGCAGCTTAGATAAGGTCACCGGGGAGCTGTTTTTT. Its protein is CASSLDKVTGELFF.

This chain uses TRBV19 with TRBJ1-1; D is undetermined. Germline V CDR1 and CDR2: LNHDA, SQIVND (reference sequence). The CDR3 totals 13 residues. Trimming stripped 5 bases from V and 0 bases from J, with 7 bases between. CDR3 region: CASSLKMNTEAFF. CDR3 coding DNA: TGTGCCAGTAGTCTCAAGATGAACACTGAAGCTTTCTTT.

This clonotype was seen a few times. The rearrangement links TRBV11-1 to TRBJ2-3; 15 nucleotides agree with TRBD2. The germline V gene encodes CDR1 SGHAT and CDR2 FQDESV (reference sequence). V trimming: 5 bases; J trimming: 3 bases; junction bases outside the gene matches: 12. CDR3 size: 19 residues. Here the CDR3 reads CASSPRTSGGAVGTDTQYF. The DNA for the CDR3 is TGTGCCAGCAGCCCCCGGACTAGCGGGGGGGCGGTAGGTACAGATACGCAGTATTTT.

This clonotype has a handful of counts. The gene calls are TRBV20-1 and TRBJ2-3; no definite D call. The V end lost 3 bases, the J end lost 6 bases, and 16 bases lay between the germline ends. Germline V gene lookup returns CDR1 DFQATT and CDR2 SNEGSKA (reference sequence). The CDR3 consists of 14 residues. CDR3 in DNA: TGCAGTGCTAGTAATGCGGCGACCCTTGATACGCAGTATTTT. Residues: CSASNAATLDTQYF.

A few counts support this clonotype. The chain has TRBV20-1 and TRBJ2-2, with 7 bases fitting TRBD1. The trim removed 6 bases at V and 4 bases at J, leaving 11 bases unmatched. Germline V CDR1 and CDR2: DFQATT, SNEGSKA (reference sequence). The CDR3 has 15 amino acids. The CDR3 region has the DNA TGCAGTGCCGAAGAGGGGGCAGGGCCCACCGGGGAGCTGTTTTTT. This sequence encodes CSAEEGAGPTGELFF.

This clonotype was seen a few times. CDR3 nucleotide sequence: TGTGCCAGCAGCCAAGTCGGGACTAGCGGGGGGCTGGGGAGCTCCTACAATGAGCAGTTCTTC. Encoded protein: CASSQVGTSGGLGSSYNEQFF. The chain has TRBV4-2 and TRBJ2-1, with 15 bases identical to TRBD2. The CDR3 runs to 21 residues. Germline lookup yields CDR1 LGHNA and CDR2 YNFKEQ. V lost 1 base to trimming and J lost 0 bases; unmatched junction nucleotides: 10.

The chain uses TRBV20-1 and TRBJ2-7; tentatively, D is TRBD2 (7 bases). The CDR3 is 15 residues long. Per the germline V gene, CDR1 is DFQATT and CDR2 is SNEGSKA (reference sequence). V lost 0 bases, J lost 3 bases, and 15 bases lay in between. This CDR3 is CSARDSGGADYEQYF. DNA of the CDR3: TGCAGTGCTAGAGATTCTGGGGGGGCCGACTACGAGCAGTACTTC.

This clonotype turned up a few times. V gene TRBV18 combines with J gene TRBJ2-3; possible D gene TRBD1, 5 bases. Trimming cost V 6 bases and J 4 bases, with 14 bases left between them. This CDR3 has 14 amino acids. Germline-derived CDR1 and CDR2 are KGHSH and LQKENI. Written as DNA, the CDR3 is TGTGCCAGCTCCCAGTCAGGGCGTCCAGATACGCAGTATTTT. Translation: CASSQSGRPDTQYF.

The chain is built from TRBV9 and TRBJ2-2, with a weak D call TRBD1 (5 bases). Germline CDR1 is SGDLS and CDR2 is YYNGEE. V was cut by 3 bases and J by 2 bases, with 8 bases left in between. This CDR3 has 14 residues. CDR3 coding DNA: TGTGCCAGCAGCGCACGGACAAACACCGGGGAGCTGTTTTTT. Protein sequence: CASSARTNTGELFF.

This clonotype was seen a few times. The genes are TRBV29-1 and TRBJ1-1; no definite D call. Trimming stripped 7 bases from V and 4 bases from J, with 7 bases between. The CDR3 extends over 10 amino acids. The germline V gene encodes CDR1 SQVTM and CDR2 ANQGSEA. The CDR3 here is CSALLTEAFF. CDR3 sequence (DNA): TGCAGCGCTTTGCTCACTGAAGCTTTCTTT.

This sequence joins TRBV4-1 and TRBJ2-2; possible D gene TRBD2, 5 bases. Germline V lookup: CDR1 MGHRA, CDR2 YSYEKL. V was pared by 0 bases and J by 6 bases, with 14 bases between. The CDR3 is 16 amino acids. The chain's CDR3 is CASSQEASGKAGELFF. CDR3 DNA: TGCGCCAGCAGCCAAGAGGCCAGCGGAAAGGCCGGGGAGCTGTTTTTT.

CDR3 sequence: CASRFRGTTGGAYYTGELFF. The CDR3 region has the DNA TGTGCCAGCAGGTTTCGGGGGACAACCGGGGGGGCTTACTACACCGGGGAGCTGTTTTTT. V gene TRBV27 combines with J gene TRBJ2-2; TRBD2 matches at 8 bases. CDR1 and CDR2 from the germline V gene are MNHEY and SMNVEV (reference sequence). With 6 bases clipped from V and 3 bases from J, the junction kept 21 bases outside the gene matches. CDR3 length: 20 residues.

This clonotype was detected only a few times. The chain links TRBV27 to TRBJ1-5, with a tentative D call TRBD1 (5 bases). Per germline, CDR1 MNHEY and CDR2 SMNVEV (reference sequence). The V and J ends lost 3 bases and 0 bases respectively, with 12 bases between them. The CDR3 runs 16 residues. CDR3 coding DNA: TGTGCCAGCAGTTTCAGGGTTGAAATTAGCAATCAGCCCCAGCATTTT. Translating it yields CASSFRVEISNQPQHF.

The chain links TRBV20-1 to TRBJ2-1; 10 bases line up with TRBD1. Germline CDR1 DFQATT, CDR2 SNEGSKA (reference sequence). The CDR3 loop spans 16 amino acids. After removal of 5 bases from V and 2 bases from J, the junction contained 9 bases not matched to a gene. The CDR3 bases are TGCAGTGCTCGAGGGACAGGGGTTGGGGCCTACAATGAGCAGTTCTTC. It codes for CSARGTGVGAYNEQFF.